What follows are 31 T cell receptor beta chains derived from one specimen sequenced in a study of blood T cell repertoires in COVID-19. The assay was immunoSEQ multiplex PCR, and TCRdb's table has in-frame clones only and misses some. The sample shows about 220,000 clones, roughly 85% of them seen only once. Sequencing used peripheral blood. The receptors here all came from a man between 50 and 59 years old who had recovered from COVID-19.

The chain is built from TRBV4-2 and TRBJ2-3; TRBD2 aligns across 10 bases. The CDR3 consists of 15 residues. The V and J ends lost 4 bases and 5 bases, in that order; junction bases with no gene match: 6. CDR1 is LGHNA, CDR2 YNFKEQ, per germline. This CDR3 reads CASSPLAGDGDTQYF. CDR3 nucleotides: TGTGCCAGCAGCCCGCTAGCGGGAGATGGAGATACGCAGTATTTT.

The chain employs TRBV28 and TRBJ2-1, with TRBD1 identical over 9 bases. In germline, CDR1 is MDHEN, CDR2 SYDVKM. Germline trimming cut 5 bases from V and 4 bases from J; bases unmatched to any gene: 9. The CDR3 contains 16 residues. As DNA, the CDR3 is TGTGCCAGCAGTACGAACGGACAGGGGCCTTACAATGAGCAGTTCTTC. This translates into CASSTNGQGPYNEQFF.

The rearrangement joins TRBV27 to TRBJ2-7, with 9 bases identical to TRBD2. The trim removed 4 bases at V and 4 bases at J, leaving 8 bases unmatched. The CDR3 consists of 15 residues. Per germline, CDR1 MNHEY and CDR2 SMNVEV (reference sequence). In nucleotides, the CDR3 is TGTGCCAGCAGTTCGGGACTAGCAGCACCATACGAGCAGTACTTC. Its protein is CASSSGLAAPYEQYF.

The chain couples TRBV7-9 to TRBJ2-2; perhaps TRBD2 as D (5 bases). V was trimmed by 6 bases and J by 4 bases, leaving 21 bases between them. Germline-derived CDR1 and CDR2 are SEHNR and FQNEAQ (reference sequence). The CDR3 runs 17 residues. The CDR3 sequence: CASSHWAGMSSTGELFF. CDR3 sequence (DNA): TGTGCCAGCAGTCATTGGGCCGGGATGTCAAGCACCGGGGAGCTGTTTTTT. The full variable domain, with the rest looked up from reference TRBV7-9 and TRBJ2-2, is DTGVSQNPRHKITKRGQNVTFRCDPISEHNRLYWYRQTLGQGPEFLTYFQNEAQLEKSRLLSDRFSAERPKGSFSTLEIQRTEQGDSAMYLCASSHWAGMSSTGELFFGEGSRLTVL.

As to this clone: The same CDR3 can be traced to other DNA sequences in this sample. The chain couples TRBV19 to TRBJ2-1; D perhaps matches TRBD2 (6 bases). This CDR3 is 12 amino acids long. The germline CDR1 and CDR2 sequences are LNHDA and SQIVND (reference sequence). Trimming pared 3 bases from V and 10 bases from J, leaving 10 bases between. CDR3: CASSIGGREQFF. CDR3 in DNA: TGTGCCAGTAGTATCGGTGGGAGGGAGCAGTTCTTC. Drawing the rest from reference TRBV19 and TRBJ2-1, the complete variable domain is DGGITQSPKYLFRKEGQNVTLSCEQNLNHDAMYWYRQDPGQGLRLIYYSQIVNDFQKGDIAEGYSVSREKKESFPLTVTSAQKNPTAFYLCASSIGGREQFFGPGTRLTVL.

The gene calls are TRBV28 and TRBJ1-5; TRBD1 agrees at 11 bases. The CDR3 contains 19 residues. V lost 5 bases to trimming and J lost 2 bases; unmatched junction nucleotides: 14. Germline assignment: CDR1 MDHEN and CDR2 SYDVKM. The CDR3 nucleotides are TGTGCCAGCAGTCCTGACCTCGGGACAGGGGGTTTACGCAATCAGCCCCAGCATTTT. Protein: CASSPDLGTGGLRNQPQHF. The complete variable domain, with remaining parts taken from reference TRBV28 and TRBJ1-5, reads DVKVTQSSRYLVKRTGEKVFLECVQDMDHENMFWYRQDPGLGLRLIYFSYDVKMKEKGDIPEGYSVSREKKERFSLILESASTNQTSMYLCASSPDLGTGGLRNQPQHFGDGTRLSIL.

This clone was detected once. The chain employs TRBV18 and TRBJ2-3; 10 nucleotides match TRBD2. With V trimmed by 2 bases and J by 4 bases, 12 bases remained unmatched. This CDR3 is 18 amino acids long. The germline V gene has CDR1 KGHSH and CDR2 LQKENI. As DNA, the CDR3 is TGTGCCAGCTCACCATGGACTAGCGGTCCCCGTCGGGCAGATACGCAGTATTTT. This codes for CASSPWTSGPRRADTQYF.

The chain couples TRBV11-2 to TRBJ1-3; 7 nucleotides line up with TRBD1. V was pared by 3 bases and J by 0 bases, with 5 bases of the junction left unmatched. The CDR3 sequence is 16 residues long. Germline loops: CDR1 SGHAT, CDR2 FQNNGV. The CDR3 protein is CASSFRTGRSGNTIYF. CDR3 DNA: TGTGCCAGCAGCTTCCGGACAGGACGCTCTGGAAACACCATATATTTT.

J is TRBJ2-5 and V is TRBV6-5; 7 bases map to TRBD2. V trimming: 7 bases; J trimming: 0 bases; junction bases outside the gene matches: 5. The germline V gene has CDR1 MNHEY and CDR2 SVGAGI. The CDR3 has 14 amino acids. This CDR3 reads CASIRGRDQETQYF. CDR3 DNA sequence: TGTGCCAGCATAAGAGGGAGGGACCAAGAGACCCAGTACTTC.

The chain combines TRBV6-5 with TRBJ2-1; 10 bases agree with TRBD2. Per germline, CDR1 MNHEY and CDR2 SVGAGI. J gave up 10 bases and V 4 bases, and 7 bases lay outside the gene matches. CDR3 size: 14 residues. The CDR3 sequence: CASSSLAGAGEQFF. In DNA form, the CDR3 reads TGTGCCAGCAGTTCCCTAGCGGGAGCGGGGGAGCAGTTCTTC.

The chain is built from TRBV6-5 and TRBJ1-1, with 8 nucleotides matching TRBD1. The CDR3 has 14 residues. V shed 6 bases, J shed 4 bases, and the junction held 7 bases outside the gene matches. Germline-derived CDR1 and CDR2 are MNHEY and SVGAGI. CDR3 sequence reads: CASRIGQGGTEAFF. CDR3 nucleotides: TGTGCCAGCAGGATCGGACAGGGAGGCACTGAAGCTTTCTTT.

The CDR3 protein is CASSYYTGGYNEQFF. The CDR3 bases are TGTGCCAGCAGTTACTATACAGGGGGCTACAATGAGCAGTTCTTC. The gene calls are TRBV6-6 and TRBJ2-1; TRBD1 matches at 8 bases. This CDR3 is 15 amino acids long. V gave up 1 base and J gave up 3 bases; unmatched junction bases: 2. Germline CDR1 is MNHNY and CDR2 is SVGAGI (reference sequence).

The genes are TRBV12-3 or TRBV12-4 and TRBJ1-2; no reliable D call. The length of the CDR3 is 12 residues. V was cut by 1 base and J by 8 bases, with 8 bases left in between. The CDR3 protein is CASSLDREGYTF. For the CDR3, the DNA is TGTGCCAGCAGTTTAGATCGGGAGGGCTACACCTTC.

This clone was picked up one time. This chain's CDR3 is CASSLNVRDEQFF. The CDR3 DNA sequence: TGTGCCAGCAGCTTAAACGTCAGGGATGAGCAGTTCTTC. The chain carries TRBV7-8 and TRBJ2-1; perhaps TRBD1 as D (5 bases). Trimming removed 2 bases at V and 8 bases at J, with 10 bases between. The CDR3 is made up of 13 amino acids. Germline-derived CDR1 and CDR2 are SGHVS and FQNEAQ. The full variable domain, completed using reference TRBV7-8 and TRBJ2-1, is GAGVSQSPRYKVAKRGQDVALRCDPISGHVSLFWYQQALGQGPEFLTYFQNEAQLDKSGLPSDRFFAERPEGSVSTLKIQRTQQEDSAVYLCASSLNVRDEQFFGPGTRLTVL.

This chain connects TRBV6-5 to TRBJ1-4; TRBD1 agrees at 7 bases. The V gene's germline CDR1 is MNHEY and CDR2 SVGAGI. The CDR3 extends over 15 amino acids. J gave up 8 bases and V 6 bases, and 12 bases lay outside the gene matches. DNA of the CDR3: TGTGCCAGCAGACCGTACACCAACAGGGGCGAAAAACTGTTTTTT. This gives the protein CASRPYTNRGEKLFF.

V and J are TRBV6-5 and TRBJ1-1, with 9 positions matching TRBD1. Trimming cost V 5 bases and J 0 bases; bases outside gene matches: 4. This CDR3 spans 15 amino acids. Germline V gene data show CDR1 as MNHEY and CDR2 as SVGAGI. The DNA for the CDR3 is TGTGCCAGCAGTCGAGACAGGGGGATGAACACTGAAGCTTTCTTT. It yields the protein CASSRDRGMNTEAFF.

The V and J genes are TRBV2 and TRBJ2-1; TRBD2 matches 15 bases. The CDR3 totals 14 residues. V dropped 8 bases and J dropped 6; count of bases not matched to a gene: 2. Germline V gene data show CDR1 as SNHLY and CDR2 as FYNNEI. The CDR3 sequence is CASPGLAGGNEQFF. CDR3 DNA: TGTGCCAGCCCGGGACTAGCGGGAGGCAATGAGCAGTTCTTC.

The rearrangement joins TRBV7-2 to TRBJ1-2, with 8 bases matching TRBD1. Germline V lookup: CDR1 SGHTA, CDR2 FQGNSA. J gave up 8 bases and V 4 bases, and 12 bases lay outside the gene matches. The CDR3 has 15 amino acids. CDR3 DNA sequence: TGTGCCAGCAGCTCAGGAGGTCAGGGGGCGAGGGGCTACACCTTC. Its translation: CASSSGGQGARGYTF.

The rearrangement uses TRBV20-1 and TRBJ2-5; D not certain. The CDR3 extends over 11 amino acids. V lost 6 bases and J lost 5, with 10 bases in between. The germline CDR1 and CDR2 sequences are DFQATT and SNEGSKA (reference sequence). The CDR3, as DNA: TGCAGTGCCTCCCTTTCGGAGACCCAGTACTTC. Its translation is CSASLSETQYF.

This clone has a single count. V is TRBV29-1 and J is TRBJ2-2; D not certain. The CDR3 runs to 12 residues. Per the germline V gene, CDR1 is SQVTM and CDR2 is ANQGSEA. V shed 5 bases and J shed 4 bases, with 8 bases lying between them. Here the CDR3 reads CSVRRGTGELFF. The CDR3 DNA is TGCAGCGTTAGAAGAGGCACCGGGGAGCTGTTTTTT.

The V and J genes are TRBV10-3 and TRBJ2-3, with 10 bases fitting TRBD2. Germline CDR1 is ENHRY and CDR2 is SYGVKD. The junction had 5 bases not matched to a gene; V was cut back by 4 bases and J by 4 bases. This CDR3 contains 15 residues. The CDR3 loop reads CAISAASGSADTQYF. The CDR3 DNA reads as TGTGCCATCAGTGCGGCTAGCGGGAGTGCAGATACGCAGTATTTT.

The rearrangement uses TRBV5-6 and TRBJ1-4; no definite D call. Germline V CDR1 and CDR2: SGHDT, YYEEEE. This CDR3 is 14 amino acids long. Trimming pared 0 bases from V and 10 bases from J, leaving 13 bases between. The CDR3 spells CASSLGHEGGKLFF. In nucleotides, the CDR3 is TGTGCCAGCAGCTTGGGTCATGAGGGAGGAAAACTGTTTTTT.

This clone has more than one count but fewer than ten. The V call is TRBV29-1, the J call TRBJ2-7; TRBD1 matches at 7 bases. The CDR3 has 12 amino acids. With V trimmed by 3 bases and J by 3 bases, 2 bases remained unmatched. Germline V lookup: CDR1 SQVTM, CDR2 ANQGSEA. CDR3 region: CSVEDRYYEQYF. Written as DNA, the CDR3 is TGCAGCGTTGAGGACAGGTACTACGAGCAGTACTTC.

V usage is TRBV28 and J usage is TRBJ2-7; maybe TRBD2 (5 bases). The CDR3 is 12 residues long. Trimming left V 8 bases short and J 7 bases short, with 15 bases between. Germline lookup yields CDR1 MDHEN and CDR2 SYDVKM. The CDR3 loop reads CASQPPTGEQYF. The CDR3 nucleotides read TGTGCCAGCCAACCACCGACGGGGGAGCAGTACTTC. The entire variable domain, with the rest obtained from reference TRBV28 and TRBJ2-7, is as follows: DVKVTQSSRYLVKRTGEKVFLECVQDMDHENMFWYRQDPGLGLRLIYFSYDVKMKEKGDIPEGYSVSREKKERFSLILESASTNQTSMYLCASQPPTGEQYFGPGTRLTVT.

The chain joins TRBV5-3 to TRBJ2-3; 8 bases map to TRBD2. TRBV5-3 is classed as an ORF, of uncertain function. This CDR3 contains 15 residues. With V trimmed by 0 bases and J by 3 bases, 3 bases remained unmatched. The CDR3 sequence is CARSLARLATDTQYF. CDR3 nucleotides: TGTGCCAGAAGCTTGGCCAGACTAGCGACAGATACGCAGTATTTT.

The CDR3 protein is CASGESGGRNEQYF. CDR3 sequence (DNA): TGTGCCAGCGGCGAAAGCGGGGGGCGGAACGAGCAGTACTTC. The rearrangement links TRBV6-6 to TRBJ2-7; 9 bases map to TRBD2. Germline V gene lookup returns CDR1 MNHNY and CDR2 SVGAGI (reference sequence). J gave up 5 bases and V 8 bases, and 10 bases lay outside the gene matches. This CDR3 has 14 amino acids.

The V call is TRBV18, the J call TRBJ2-5, with TRBD1 matching 7 bases. Germline lookup yields CDR1 KGHSH and CDR2 LQKENI. This CDR3 contains 15 residues. V trimming: 3 bases; J trimming: 2 bases; junction bases outside the gene matches: 6. The CDR3 DNA is TGTGCCAGCTCACCGCCGGGACAGTTGCAAGAGACCCAGTACTTC. Its translation is CASSPPGQLQETQYF.

This rearrangement joins TRBV7-9 to TRBJ2-5, with D maybe TRBD2 (5 bases). The germline V gene encodes CDR1 SEHNR and CDR2 FQNEAQ (reference sequence). Trimming shortened V by 5 bases and J by 5 bases, and 15 bases separated the two germline ends. The CDR3 consists of 14 residues. CDR3 DNA: TGTGCCAGCAGCGGAGGTTTGGGAGTGGAGACCCAGTACTTC. Translation: CASSGGLGVETQYF.

The chain couples TRBV7-2 to TRBJ2-7; 16 positions agree with TRBD2. With V trimmed by 1 base and J by 1 base, 4 bases remained unmatched. In germline, CDR1 is SGHTA, CDR2 FQGNSA. The CDR3 is 18 amino acids. CDR3 amino acids: CASSLGLGLAGGSYEQYF. The DNA for the CDR3 is TGTGCCAGCAGCTTAGGGCTGGGACTAGCGGGAGGGTCCTACGAGCAGTACTTC.

The rearrangement joins TRBV24-1 to TRBJ2-1; 9 nucleotides align to TRBD2. With V trimmed by 6 bases and J by 2 bases, 1 base remained unmatched. Germline V CDR1 and CDR2: KGHDR, SFDVKD. The CDR3 sequence is 14 residues long. DNA of the CDR3: TGTGCCACCAGTCTAGCGGGGCCCTACAATGAGCAGTTCTTC. Translating gives CATSLAGPYNEQFF.

V is TRBV3-1 (or the pseudogene TRBV3-2) and J is TRBJ2-7; D is possibly TRBD1 (6 bases). Trimming removed 4 bases from V and 4 bases from J, with 11 bases in between. The CDR3 length is 13 residues. The V gene's germline CDR1 is LGHDT and CDR2 YNNKEL (reference sequence). The CDR3 DNA sequence: TGTGCCAGCAGCCGAAACAGGGTTTACGAGCAGTACTTC. Its protein is CASSRNRVYEQYF.